This T cell receptor beta chain stems from a study of blood T cells in healthy people across ages. The authors ran a second PCR of about 7 to 11 cycles using a sample-barcoded 5' primer and a J-beta primer mix. TCRdb independently ran MiXCR on the 5' RACE reads; one entry per CDR3 protein. The sample yields about 1.7 million distinct CDR3 sequences, 28% seen once. Germline-derived CDR1 and CDR2 are DFQATT and SNEGSKA (reference sequence). The CDR3 is 14 amino acids. Trimming left V 6 bases short and J 1 base short, with 16 bases between. The specimen sequenced was blood. This TCR derives from a woman in her twenties or thirties in good health. The chain carries TRBV20-1 and TRBJ2-7; D might be TRBD1 or TRBD2, each matching 5 bases. The CDR3 sequence: CSAVRDARSYEQYF. In nucleotides, the CDR3 is TGCAGTGCAGTACGGGACGCTAGATCCTACGAGCAGTACTTC.